These 26 T cell receptor beta chains were sequenced from one sample in a study of blood T cell repertoires in COVID-19. Profiled with immunoSEQ multiplex PCR; TCRdb holds only in-frame clones, not every one. This sample has approximately 40,000 clones, with 87% found just once. Sequencing was done on a sample of peripheral blood. The receptors here all came from a man aged 35 to 55 with COVID-19, enrolled during active disease.

V gene TRBV30 combines with J gene TRBJ1-2; D ambiguous. V lost 5 bases and J lost 7, with 14 bases in between. The germline CDR1 and CDR2 sequences are GTSNPN and SVGIG (reference sequence). CDR3 length equals 12 residues. CDR3 nucleotide sequence: TGTGCCTGGGTCGTGAGGGAGAGTGGCTACACCTTC. Protein product: CAWVVRESGYTF.

The chain recombines TRBV5-4 with TRBJ2-2; no definite D call. V gave up 1 base and J gave up 3 bases, with 10 bases separating them. Looked up from germline, CDR1 is SGHNT and CDR2 is YYREEE (reference sequence). This CDR3 spans 15 amino acids. The CDR3 DNA reads as TGTGCCAGCAGCTTGAAGATTCGGGACACCGGGGAGCTGTTTTTT. Translation gives CASSLKIRDTGELFF.

This chain joins TRBV12-3 or TRBV12-4 and TRBJ2-7; 8 nucleotides align to TRBD2. The CDR3 covers 13 residues. After removal of 2 bases from V and 7 bases from J, the junction contained 4 bases not matched to a gene. The CDR3 sequence: CASSLLRGGEQYF. The DNA of the CDR3 is TGTGCCAGCAGTTTATTACGGGGGGGAGAGCAGTACTTC.

The chain carries TRBV30 and TRBJ2-5, with TRBD1 matching over 7 bases. V lost 0 bases to trimming and J lost 3 bases; unmatched junction nucleotides: 10. Germline V CDR1 and CDR2: GTSNPN, SVGIG (reference sequence). This CDR3 is 16 amino acids long. The chain's CDR3 is CAWSVGDREFEETQYF. The DNA for the CDR3 is TGTGCCTGGAGTGTGGGTGACAGGGAATTCGAAGAGACCCAGTACTTC.

A single count supports this clone. The CDR3 loop reads CASSLMQGPYNSPLHF. In DNA form, the CDR3 reads TGTGCCAGCAGTTTAATGCAGGGCCCATATAATTCACCCCTCCACTTT. This chain uses TRBV27 with TRBJ1-6; D is possibly TRBD1 (5 bases). V was cut by 2 bases and J by 4 bases, with 12 bases left in between. The V gene's germline CDR1 is MNHEY and CDR2 SMNVEV (reference sequence). This CDR3 is 16 amino acids long.

The rearrangement links TRBV28 to TRBJ1-2; 11 nucleotides match TRBD1. Germline CDR1 reads MDHEN; CDR2 reads SYDVKM. The CDR3 contains 14 residues. J was trimmed by 6 bases and V by 6 bases; bases with no gene match: 6. CDR3 sequence reads: CASREGQGAHGYTF. CDR3 DNA: TGTGCCAGCAGGGAAGGACAGGGGGCACATGGCTACACCTTC.

To note about this clone: One end of the junction does not line up with germline, which may come from a read error. The chain links TRBV19 to TRBJ2-7; the match to TRBD1 covers 8 bases. The CDR3 is 14 amino acids. Germline V CDR1 and CDR2: LNHDA, SQIVND (reference sequence). This CDR3 is CASSIGTGSHEQYF. In DNA, the CDR3 is TGTGCCAGTAGTATCGGGACAGGCTCCCACGAGCAGTACTTC.

The chain joins TRBV7-8 to TRBJ2-2; tentative D call: TRBD2 (7 bases). Trimming cost V 5 bases and J 2 bases, with 12 bases left between them. CDR3 length: 15 amino acids. Germline V gene lookup returns CDR1 SGHVS and CDR2 FQNEAQ. This CDR3 is CASSPGGGNTGELFF. The CDR3, as DNA: TGTGCCAGCAGCCCCGGCGGGGGCAACACCGGGGAGCTGTTTTTT.

The chain employs TRBV7-8 and TRBJ1-5; D call uncertain. CDR3 size: 19 residues. The V end was cut by 1 base, the J end by 0 bases, with 19 bases between. The germline gives CDR1 SGHVS, CDR2 FQNEAQ. The CDR3 DNA follows: TGTGCCAGCAGCTTAGTAACCGCGGGCCCCGAATATAGCAATCAGCCCCAGCATTTT. Its translation: CASSLVTAGPEYSNQPQHF.

This clone was counted only a few times. The rearrangement links TRBV5-6 to TRBJ2-5; TRBD1 agrees at 11 bases. The CDR3 is made up of 15 amino acids. Trimming at V came to 3 bases and at J to 9 bases, leaving 10 bases not matched to a gene. Germline CDR1 SGHDT, CDR2 YYEEEE. The chain's CDR3 is CASSWWTGGDKAQYF. The CDR3 DNA reads TGTGCCAGCAGCTGGTGGACAGGGGGCGATAAGGCCCAGTACTTC.

This clone was seen only once. The chain employs TRBV7-9 and TRBJ1-4; 10 positions agree with TRBD1. Germline V gives CDR1 SEHNR, CDR2 FQNEAQ (reference sequence). This CDR3 region has 14 residues. Trimming took 5 bases from V and 8 from J; bases not matched to a gene: 5. Written as DNA, the CDR3 is TGTGCCAGCAGCCTAGGGACAGGGGACGAAAAACTGTTTTTT. It yields the protein CASSLGTGDEKLFF.

For the CDR3, the DNA is TGTGCCACCAGCTTACGACAGGTCTATGGCTACACCTTC. The encoded protein is CATSLRQVYGYTF. The chain is built from TRBV15 and TRBJ1-2; a weak D match, TRBD1 (6 bases). Germline loops: CDR1 LNHNV, CDR2 YYDKDF (reference sequence). This CDR3 comprises 13 residues. Trimming pared 5 bases from V and 4 bases from J, leaving 11 bases between.

V is TRBV7-9 and J is TRBJ1-1; tentative D call: TRBD1 (6 bases). This CDR3 is built from 15 residues. Trimming left V 1 base short and J 3 bases short, with 12 bases between. Germline V gene lookup returns CDR1 SEHNR and CDR2 FQNEAQ (reference sequence). The CDR3 sequence: CASSLEGRGHTEAFF. CDR3 DNA: TGTGCCAGCAGCTTAGAGGGCAGGGGACACACTGAAGCTTTCTTT.

This clone occurred once. The V and J genes are TRBV27 and TRBJ1-6; D remains unclear. Germline V lookup: CDR1 MNHEY, CDR2 SMNVEV (reference sequence). V lost 3 bases to trimming and J lost 7 bases, with 13 bases between them. This CDR3 spans 15 amino acids. The CDR3 coding sequence is TGTGCCAGCAGTTTGGGAGGGAGAGGGAATTCACCCCTCCACTTT. It yields the protein CASSLGGRGNSPLHF.

The chain recombines TRBV11-1 with TRBJ2-1; 11 nucleotides agree with TRBD2. Germline V gene lookup returns CDR1 SGHAT and CDR2 FQDESV (reference sequence). The CDR3 covers 15 residues. With 4 bases clipped from V and 8 bases from J, the junction kept 7 bases outside the gene matches. This chain's CDR3 is CASSSLTSGVYEQFF. The CDR3 DNA is TGTGCCAGCAGCTCTTTGACTAGCGGGGTCTATGAGCAGTTCTTC. Complete variable domain (other parts from reference TRBV11-1 and TRBJ2-1): EAEVAQSPRYKITEKSQAVAFWCDPISGHATLYWYRQILGQGPELLVQFQDESVVDDSQLPKDRFSAERLKGVDSTLKIQPAELGDSAMYLCASSSLTSGVYEQFFGPGTRLTVL.

The chain employs TRBV27 and TRBJ1-1; TRBD1 matches 7 bases. The V and J ends lost 7 bases and 4 bases, in that order; junction bases with no gene match: 9. CDR3 length equals 14 residues. Per the germline V gene, CDR1 is MNHEY and CDR2 is SMNVEV (reference sequence). The CDR3 protein is CASTLGAGGTEAFF. The CDR3, as DNA: TGTGCCAGCACCTTGGGGGCAGGGGGCACTGAAGCTTTCTTT.

The chain carries TRBV16 and TRBJ2-3, with D uncertain. This CDR3 has 12 residues. Trimming removed 4 bases at V and 6 bases at J, with 8 bases between. Germline V lookup: CDR1 KGHSY, CDR2 FQNENV. CDR3 nucleotide sequence: TGTGCCAGCAGCCCCGACTCGGATACGCAGTATTTT. Translation: CASSPDSDTQYF.

The chain combines TRBV5-1 with TRBJ2-5; tentative D call: TRBD1 (5 bases). The CDR3 has 14 residues. Germline V CDR1 and CDR2: SGHRS, YFSETQ. V was trimmed by 4 bases and J by 2 bases, leaving 12 bases between them. CDR3 residues: CASSTSGIQETQYF. CDR3 bases: TGCGCCAGCAGCACCTCAGGGATACAAGAGACCCAGTACTTC.

V usage is TRBV7-9 and J usage is TRBJ2-1; D remains unclear. Trimming removed 4 bases at V and 8 bases at J, with 9 bases between. The germline V gene encodes CDR1 SEHNR and CDR2 FQNEAQ (reference sequence). The CDR3 covers 12 residues. Written as DNA, the CDR3 is TGTGCCAGCAGCTCCGTAGCTTATGAGCAGTTCTTC. It codes for CASSSVAYEQFF.

The CDR3 spells CASSQENWRGRPETQYF. CDR3 coding DNA: TGTGCCAGCAGCCAAGAGAATTGGAGGGGCAGGCCGGAGACCCAGTACTTC. The rearrangement joins TRBV3-1 (or the pseudogene TRBV3-2) to TRBJ2-5, with D possibly TRBD2 on 6 matching bases. Germline-derived CDR1 and CDR2 are LGHDT and YNNKEL (reference sequence). V shed 0 bases and J shed 5 bases, with 19 bases lying between them. This CDR3 is built from 17 residues.

V and J are TRBV9 and TRBJ2-7; TRBD2 agrees at 9 bases. The trim removed 0 bases at V and 3 bases at J, leaving 1 base unmatched. Germline assignment: CDR1 SGDLS and CDR2 YYNGEE. There are 14 residues in the CDR3. The DNA of the CDR3 is TGTGCCAGCAGCGTAGAGACTAGCGGCTACGAGCAGTACTTC. It translates to CASSVETSGYEQYF.

This chain joins TRBV5-8 and TRBJ2-7, with TRBD2 identical over 8 bases. Germline CDR1 and CDR2: SGHTS and YDEGEE. The trim removed 2 bases at V and 0 bases at J, leaving 1 base unmatched. The CDR3 covers 14 residues. The CDR3 bases are TGTGCCAGCAGCTTCGGGGGGGGCTCCTACGAGCAGTACTTC. This sequence encodes CASSFGGGSYEQYF.

This clone showed up just once. The chain has TRBV18 and TRBJ2-3; D is possibly TRBD1 (6 bases). V was clipped by 2 bases and J by 2 bases, with 11 bases between them. Germline V gene sequence: CDR1 KGHSH, CDR2 LQKENI. The length of the CDR3 is 15 residues. The CDR3 spells CASSPEQGHTDTQYF. The CDR3 nucleotides read TGTGCCAGCTCACCAGAACAGGGCCACACAGATACGCAGTATTTT.

The chain has TRBV6-5 and TRBJ1-5; D is unclear. The germline V gene has CDR1 MNHEY and CDR2 SVGAGI. V was cut by 6 bases and J by 0 bases, with 12 bases left in between. The CDR3 runs to 15 residues. In DNA form, the CDR3 reads TGTGCCAGCAGCCCCGTAGCCAATAGCAATCAGCCCCAGCATTTT. Amino acids: CASSPVANSNQPQHF.

The chain links TRBV5-4 to TRBJ1-4; tentatively, D is TRBD1 (5 bases). Per germline, CDR1 SGHNT and CDR2 YYREEE (reference sequence). V lost 7 bases, J lost 5 bases, and 12 bases lay in between. The CDR3 length is 13 residues. CDR3 sequence: CASRNRTNEKLFF. The DNA of the CDR3 is TGTGCCAGCCGTAACAGGACGAATGAAAAACTGTTTTTT.

The chain carries TRBV7-9 and TRBJ1-3, with 8 bases lining up with TRBD1. CDR3 length equals 17 residues. V lost 6 bases to trimming and J lost 0 bases; unmatched junction nucleotides: 10. Germline CDR1 SEHNR, CDR2 FQNEAQ (reference sequence). Here the CDR3 reads CASRSGQALISGNTIYF. In DNA, the CDR3 is TGTGCCAGCAGGTCGGGACAGGCCTTAATCTCTGGAAACACCATATATTTT.